In its sample, the clone carrying this T cell receptor beta chain was seen a few times. Its target is not known. Described treatment: oral pan-JAK inhibitor, 5-10 mg twice daily. The sample comes from a study of CD8+ T cells in alopecia areata. About the research overall: The share of scalp area affected provided the severity score for treated patients.

Reverse transcription of extracted RNA yielded cDNA, which provided the sequencing template. The method was immunoSEQ multiplex PCR; TCRdb's version includes in-frame clones alone and lacks a portion of them. The table has tens of thousands of clones, roughly 28% seen once. Regarding the study as a whole: Expanded CD8+ clones among the top 100, as well as scalp clonality, were significantly decreased by tofacitinib. Only a single nonresponder existed, so baseline CD8+ expansion links stay unclear.

With V trimmed by 4 bases and J by 7 bases, 10 bases remained unmatched. The CDR3 consists of 13 residues. Germline CDR1 GTSNPN, CDR2 SVGIG (reference sequence). Sample: CD8+ T cells sorted from blood, taken at week 4, from a patient treated with tofacitinib. V gene TRBV30 combines with J gene TRBJ2-7; 7 bases are a match to TRBD2. This TCR derives from a human donor with alopecia areata. CDR3 amino acids: CAWNAGVREEQYF. The CDR3 bases are TGTGCCTGGAACGCGGGGGTAAGAGAAGAGCAGTACTTC. The whole variable domain, remainder taken from reference TRBV30 and TRBJ2-7, is SQTIHQWPATLVQPVGSPLSLECTVEGTSNPNLYWYRQAAGRGLQLLFYSVGIGQISSEVPQNLSASRPQDRQFILSSKKLLLSDSGFYLCAWNAGVREEQYFGPGTRLTVT.